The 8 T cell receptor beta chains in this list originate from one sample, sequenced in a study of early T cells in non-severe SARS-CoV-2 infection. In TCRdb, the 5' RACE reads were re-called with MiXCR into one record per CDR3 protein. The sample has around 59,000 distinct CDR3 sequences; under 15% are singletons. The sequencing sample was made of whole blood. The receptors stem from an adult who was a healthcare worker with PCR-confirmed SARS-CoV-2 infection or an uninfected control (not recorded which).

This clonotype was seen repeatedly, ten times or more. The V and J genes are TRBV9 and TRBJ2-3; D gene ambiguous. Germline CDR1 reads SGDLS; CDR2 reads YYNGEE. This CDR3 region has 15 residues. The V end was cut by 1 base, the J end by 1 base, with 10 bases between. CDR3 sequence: CASSVTTLGTDTQYF. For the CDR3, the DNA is TGTGCCAGCAGCGTAACCACCCTGGGCACAGATACGCAGTATTTT.

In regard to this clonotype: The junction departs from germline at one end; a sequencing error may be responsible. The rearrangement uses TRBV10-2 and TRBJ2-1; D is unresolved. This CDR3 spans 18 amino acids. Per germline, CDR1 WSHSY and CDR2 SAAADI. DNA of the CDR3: TGCGCCAGCTTGGCGAGGCAGCACTCCATTTCGTCCCCCGATGAGCAGCTCTTC. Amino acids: CASLARQHSISSPDEQLF.

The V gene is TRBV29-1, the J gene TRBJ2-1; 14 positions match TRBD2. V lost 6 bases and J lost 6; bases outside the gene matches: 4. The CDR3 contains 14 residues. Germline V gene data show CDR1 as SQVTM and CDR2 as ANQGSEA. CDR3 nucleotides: TGCAGCGTCATGGGGACTAGCGGGAGCAATGAGCAGTTCTTC. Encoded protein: CSVMGTSGSNEQFF.

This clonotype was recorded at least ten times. CDR3 nucleotide sequence: TGTGCCAGCAGCTTCGACAGGCTCTATGGCTACACCTTC. Protein product: CASSFDRLYGYTF. The chain has TRBV14 and TRBJ1-2, with TRBD1 as a possible D gene (6 bases). CDR1 is SGHDN, CDR2 FVKESK, per germline. Trimming pared 5 bases from V and 4 bases from J, leaving 11 bases between. The CDR3 is made up of 13 amino acids.

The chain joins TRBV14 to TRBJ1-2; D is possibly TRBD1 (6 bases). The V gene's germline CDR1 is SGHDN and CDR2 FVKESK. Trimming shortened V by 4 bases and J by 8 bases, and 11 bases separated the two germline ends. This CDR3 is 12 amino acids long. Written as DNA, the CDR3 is TGTGCCAGCAGCCCCAACAGGGAAGGCTACACCTTC. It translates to CASSPNREGYTF.

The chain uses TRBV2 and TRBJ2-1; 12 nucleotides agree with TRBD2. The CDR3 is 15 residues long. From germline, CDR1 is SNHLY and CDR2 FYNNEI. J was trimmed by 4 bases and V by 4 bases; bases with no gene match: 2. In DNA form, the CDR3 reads TGTGCCAGCAGTGGGGGACTAGCGGGTTACAATGAGCAGTTCTTC. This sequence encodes CASSGGLAGYNEQFF.

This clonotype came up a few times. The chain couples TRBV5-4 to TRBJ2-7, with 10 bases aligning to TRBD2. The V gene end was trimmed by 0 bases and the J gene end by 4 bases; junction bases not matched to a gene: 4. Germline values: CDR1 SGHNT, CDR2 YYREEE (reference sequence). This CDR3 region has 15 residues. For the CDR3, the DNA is TGTGCCAGCAGCTTGGCTAGCGGGAGAGGTTACGAGCAGTACTTC. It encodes CASSLASGRGYEQYF.

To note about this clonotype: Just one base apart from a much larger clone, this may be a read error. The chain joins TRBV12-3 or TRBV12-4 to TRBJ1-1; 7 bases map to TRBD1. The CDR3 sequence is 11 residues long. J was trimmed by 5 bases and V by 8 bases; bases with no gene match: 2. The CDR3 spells CASAGGTEAFF. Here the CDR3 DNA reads TGTGCCAGCGCAGGGGGGACTGAAGCTTTCTTT.